The 8 T cell receptor beta chains in this list originate from one sample, sequenced in a study of T cells in Graves' hyperthyroidism and ophthalmopathy. Amplification of TCR beta CDR3 regions used RNA as the template. During a first-round RT-PCR of the TCR CDR3, the HTBI primer set was used. TCRdb processed the multiplex PCR reads anew with MiXCR; each CDR3 protein has one entry. The data hold fewer than 750,000 distinct CDR3 sequences, with more than 12% observed a single time. Source material: blood. Receptor source: a woman between 50 and 59 years old with Graves' ophthalmopathy.

A few counts support this clonotype. V gene TRBV14 combines with J gene TRBJ1-2, with 7 bases lining up with TRBD1. Losses at the gene ends were 4 bases for V and 2 bases for J; bases not matched to a gene: 4. Germline CDR1 reads SGHDN; CDR2 reads FVKESK. The CDR3 runs to 14 residues. The CDR3 DNA follows: TGTGCCAGCAGCCGAATGACAGGGAACTATGGCTACACCTTC. It encodes CASSRMTGNYGYTF.

The V and J genes are TRBV9 and TRBJ2-3; TRBD1 agrees at 9 bases. J lost 1 base, V lost 7 bases, and 7 bases had no gene match. The CDR3 totals 15 residues. The germline CDR1 and CDR2 sequences are SGDLS and YYNGEE. The CDR3 reads CASSRDRVRTDTQYF. Written as DNA, the CDR3 is TGTGCCAGCTCTCGGGACAGGGTCCGCACAGATACGCAGTATTTT.

This clonotype was found a few times. It is likely a read error, because the conserved phenylalanine at the end of the CDR3 is missing. This rearrangement joins TRBV7-3 to TRBJ1-1; D is unclear. The CDR3 is 14 amino acids. Between the trimmed V and J ends, which lost 1 base and 0 bases, there was a span of 6 bases. Germline CDR1 SGHTA, CDR2 FQGTGA. This CDR3 reads CASSLNALNTEAFS. The DNA of the CDR3 is TGTGCCAGCAGCTTAAATGCGTTGAACACTGAAGCTTTCTCT.

This clonotype was observed at least ten times. This chain connects TRBV7-9 to TRBJ1-2; a weak D match, TRBD1 (5 bases). The germline V and J ends were trimmed by 1 base and 5 bases, with 11 bases remaining between them. The CDR3 extends over 14 amino acids. Germline V gene data show CDR1 as SEHNR and CDR2 as FQNEAQ (reference sequence). CDR3 protein: CASSLEQAVYGYTF. The DNA for the CDR3 is TGTGCCAGCAGCTTAGAACAGGCGGTATATGGCTACACCTTC.

This clonotype was counted many times. The rearrangement joins TRBV5-1 to TRBJ2-5, with 7 bases that match TRBD2. Germline V lookup: CDR1 SGHRS, CDR2 YFSETQ. The CDR3 has 14 residues. The junction had 3 bases not matched to a gene; V was cut back by 3 bases and J by 1 base. CDR3 DNA sequence: TGCGCCAGCAGCTCGGGACTAAGCCAAGAGACCCAGTACTTC. Amino acid sequence: CASSSGLSQETQYF.

This rearrangement joins TRBV20-1 to TRBJ2-1; 13 nucleotides agree with TRBD2. The ends lost 1 base at V and 9 bases at J; junction bases unmatched: 3. The germline CDR1 and CDR2 sequences are DFQATT and SNEGSKA (reference sequence). This CDR3 contains 14 residues. The CDR3 nucleotides are TGCAGTGCTAGAGGACTAGCGGGAGGTGGTGAGCAGTTCTTC. Translated: CSARGLAGGGEQFF.

The chain uses TRBV9 and TRBJ1-2; D is unresolved. V was cut by 0 bases and J by 4 bases, with 25 bases left in between. The germline gives CDR1 SGDLS, CDR2 YYNGEE. The CDR3 extends over 19 amino acids. The CDR3 sequence: CASSVAKSGTEPLFYGYTF. The CDR3 DNA follows: TGTGCCAGCAGCGTAGCTAAGTCGGGAACAGAACCATTGTTCTATGGCTACACCTTC.

The rearrangement links TRBV24-1 to TRBJ1-4; D perhaps matches TRBD1 (5 bases). V lost 4 bases and J lost 7, with 18 bases in between. Germline assignment: CDR1 KGHDR and CDR2 SFDVKD. This CDR3 region has 16 residues. CDR3 residues: CATSDARQVGTEKLFF. The CDR3 bases are TGTGCCACCAGTGACGCCCGCCAGGTCGGGACTGAAAAACTGTTTTTT.